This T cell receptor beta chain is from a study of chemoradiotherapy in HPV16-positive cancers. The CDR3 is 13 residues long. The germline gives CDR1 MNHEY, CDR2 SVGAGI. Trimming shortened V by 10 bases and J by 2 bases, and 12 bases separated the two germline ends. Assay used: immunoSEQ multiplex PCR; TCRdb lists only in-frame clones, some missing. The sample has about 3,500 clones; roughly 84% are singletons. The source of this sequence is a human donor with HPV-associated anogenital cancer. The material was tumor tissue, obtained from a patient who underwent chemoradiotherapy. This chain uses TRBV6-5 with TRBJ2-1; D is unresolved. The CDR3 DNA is TGTGCCACTACTTATGGCCCCTACAATGAGCAGTTCTTC. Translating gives CATTYGPYNEQFF.